A selection of T cell receptor beta chains follows, all from one sample in a study of blood T cells in healthy people across ages. TCRdb re-analysed the 5' RACE reads in MiXCR, keeping a single row per CDR3 protein. The repertoire consists of around 1,500,000 distinct CDR3 sequences, with roughly 28% occurring once and the leading ten covering about 8%. The sequenced material came from blood. These receptors came from a woman aged 30 to 39 in good health. CDR3s include the opening cysteine and the closing phenylalanine or tryptophan. The order of the fields is V gene, J gene, D gene, clone size, CDR3 protein, CDR3 DNA. D genes are given only for firm matches. Where a row states a size, it is once, few, many or the class of an expanded clone; other rows omit it.

>TRBV7-9|TRBJ2-4|TRBD1|NA
CASSYTTGVLLIGNIQYF
TGTGCCAGCAGCTACACCACAGGGGTGCTACTGATCGGGAACATTCAGTACTTC
>TRBV10-3|TRBJ1-5|NA|NA
CAISERWTQPQHF
TGTGCCATCAGTGAACGGTGGACTCAGCCCCAGCATTTT
>TRBV28|TRBJ1-2|TRBD1|NA
CAIFPRTGRDYGYTF
TGTGCCATCTTCCCGCGGACAGGGAGGGACTATGGCTACACCTTC
>TRBV11-2|TRBJ2-1|NA|NA
CASSRKQHQGSRDNEQFF
TGTGCCAGCAGCCGAAAGCAACACCAGGGGTCCCGGGACAATGAGCAGTTCTTC
>TRBV11-3|TRBJ2-1|NA|few
CASSLDLRGEQFF
TGTGCCAGCAGCTTAGATCTTCGGGGGGAGCAGTTCTTC
>TRBV20-1|TRBJ2-5|NA|NA
CSARDRGTGYF
TGCAGTGCTAGAGATCGGGGGACTGGGTACTTC
>TRBV5-1|TRBJ2-1|TRBD2|NA
CASSFRPGSGGYNEQFF
TGCGCCAGCAGCTTCAGACCTGGTAGCGGGGGCTACAATGAGCAGTTCTTC
>TRBV12-3/TRBV12-4|TRBJ2-2|NA|NA
CASSKLENTGELFF
TGTGCCAGCAGTAAACTAGAGAACACCGGGGAGCTGTTTTTT
>TRBV5-1|TRBJ2-3|NA|NA
CASSLPGTRALGTQYF
TGCGCCAGCAGCTTGCCGGGGACCCGAGCATTAGGTACGCAGTATTTT
>TRBV30|TRBJ2-7|NA|NA
CAWTHRESGYEQYF
TGTGCCTGGACCCACAGGGAAAGTGGGTACGAGCAGTACTTC
>TRBV10-3|TRBJ2-7|NA|NA
CAIRDGSSTRSYEQYF
TGTGCCATCAGGGATGGGTCCTCTACCAGGTCCTACGAGCAGTACTTC
>TRBV20-1|TRBJ2-5|NA|NA
CSARDLAGPWPETQYF
TGCAGTGCTAGAGATCTTGCCGGACCCTGGCCGGAGACCCAGTACTTC
>TRBV5-1|TRBJ1-5|NA|many
CASRPTTGNQPQHF
TGCGCCAGCAGGCCAACCACGGGCAATCAGCCCCAGCATTTT
>TRBV7-8|TRBJ2-2|NA|NA
CASGLGIGQGVLAGELFF
TGTGCCAGTGGCTTAGGGATAGGGCAGGGTGTATTGGCCGGGGAGCTGTTTTTT
>TRBV30|TRBJ2-5|NA|NA
CAWVDGRNAETQYF
TGTGCCTGGGTCGACGGCCGGAACGCAGAGACCCAGTACTTC
>TRBV29-1|TRBJ2-1|NA|many
CSVGGGPTYNEQFF
TGCAGCGTTGGTGGCGGACCAACCTACAATGAGCAGTTCTTC
>TRBV20-1|TRBJ2-1|TRBD2|few
CSARVSTSGGSEQFF
TGCAGTGCTAGAGTTTCGACTAGCGGGGGGAGTGAGCAGTTCTTC
>TRBV10-3|TRBJ1-2|NA|NA
CAISWGAGNYGYTF
TGTGCCATCAGTTGGGGGGCAGGCAACTATGGCTACACCTTC
>TRBV7-2|TRBJ2-1|NA|NA
CASSLLREGQGEQFF
TGTGCCAGCAGCTTATTGAGGGAAGGGCAGGGGGAGCAGTTCTTC
>TRBV9|TRBJ2-1|NA|few
CASSAPGREQYEQFF
TGTGCCAGCAGCGCCCCGGGGCGGGAACAGTACGAGCAGTTCTTC
>TRBV5-1|TRBJ2-3|NA|few
CASSLALGSTDTQYF
TGCGCCAGCAGCTTGGCCCTAGGCTCCACAGATACGCAGTATTTT
>TRBV5-1|TRBJ2-7|NA|few
CASSFWGEPGRNYEQYF
TGCGCCAGCAGCTTCTGGGGGGAGCCTGGTCGCAACTACGAGCAGTACTTC
>TRBV7-9|TRBJ1-5|TRBD1|NA
CAGSSGQGSANQPQHF
TGTGCCGGCAGCTCCGGACAGGGGAGCGCGAACCAGCCCCAGCATTTT
>TRBV27|TRBJ1-2|TRBD1|NA
CASSLSPGQGGYGYTF
TGTGCCAGCAGTTTATCTCCGGGACAGGGTGGCTATGGCTACACCTTC
>TRBV10-3|TRBJ2-7|TRBD1|NA
CATSGDRGSYEQYF
TGTGCCACCAGTGGGGACAGGGGTTCGTACGAGCAGTACTTC
>TRBV6-5|TRBJ2-7|NA|many
CASGWDGSYEQYF
TGTGCCAGCGGGTGGGACGGGTCCTACGAGCAGTACTTC
>TRBV5-1|TRBJ1-6|NA|NA
CASSVRAENSPLHF
TGCGCCAGCAGCGTCCGGGCCGAGAATTCACCCCTCCACTTT
>TRBV18|TRBJ2-7|NA|many
CASSPPSLNHEQYF
TGTGCCAGCTCACCACCATCACTAAACCACGAGCAGTACTTC
>TRBV7-9|TRBJ1-4|NA|NA
CASSSLGTKNEKLFF
TGTGCCAGCAGCTCCCTGGGTACCAAGAATGAAAAACTGTTTTTT
>TRBV6-1|TRBJ2-5|NA|NA
CASSDRQTSRRGQETQYF
TGTGCCAGCAGTGACCGACAGACTTCTAGAAGGGGACAAGAGACCCAGTACTTC
>TRBV11-1|TRBJ2-7|NA|many
CASSLSRAAAEQYF
TGTGCCAGCAGCTTATCCAGGGCCGCCGCCGAGCAGTACTTC